This T cell receptor (beta chain) was obtained from a study of beta chain features in type 1 diabetes. Every isolated RNA sample was fully reverse transcribed, so sequencing captured expressed TCRB transcripts. TCRdb keeps only in-frame clones here, not all; method: immunoSEQ multiplex PCR. The sample has tens of thousands of clones, about 32% seen once. This CDR3 comprises 14 residues. CDR1 and CDR2 (germline): MNHNY, SVGAGI (reference sequence). Trimming took 6 bases from V and 2 from J, leaving 11 bases between them. This TCR was recovered from a woman aged 18-29 years in good health. The chain is built from TRBV6-6 and TRBJ1-5, with no clear D. The sample was stem cell memory CD4+ T cells from blood. CDR3 coding DNA: TGTGCCAGCAGACTCGAGGGAGGCAATCAGCCCCAGCATTTT. Its protein is CASRLEGGNQPQHF.